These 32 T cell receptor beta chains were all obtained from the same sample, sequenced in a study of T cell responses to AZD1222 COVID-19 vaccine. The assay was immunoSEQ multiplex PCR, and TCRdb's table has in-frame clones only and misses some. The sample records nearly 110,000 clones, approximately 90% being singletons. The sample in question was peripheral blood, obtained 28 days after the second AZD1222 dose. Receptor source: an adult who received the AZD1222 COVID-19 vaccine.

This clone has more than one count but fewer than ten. DNA for the CDR3: TGTGCCAGCAGCTTATTGGGACCACGCACTGGGAGTTCACCCCTCCACTTT. It codes for CASSLLGPRTGSSPLHF. The chain employs TRBV7-2 and TRBJ1-6, with D tentatively TRBD1 (5 bases). From germline, CDR1 is SGHTA and CDR2 FQGNSA. The CDR3 sequence is 17 residues long. V was clipped by 2 bases and J by 9 bases, with 20 bases between them.

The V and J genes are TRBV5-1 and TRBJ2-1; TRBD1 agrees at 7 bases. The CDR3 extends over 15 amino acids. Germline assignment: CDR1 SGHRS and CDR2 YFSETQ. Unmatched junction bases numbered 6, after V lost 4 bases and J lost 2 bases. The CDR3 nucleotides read TGCGCCAGCAGCCAGCCAGGGGGTCCCTACAATGAGCAGTTCTTC. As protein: CASSQPGGPYNEQFF.

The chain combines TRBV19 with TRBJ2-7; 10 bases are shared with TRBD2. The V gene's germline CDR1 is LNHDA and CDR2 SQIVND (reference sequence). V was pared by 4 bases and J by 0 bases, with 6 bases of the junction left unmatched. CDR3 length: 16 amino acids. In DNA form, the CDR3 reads TGTGCCAGTAGTACCACACTAGCGGGGAACTCCTACGAGCAGTACTTC. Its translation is CASSTTLAGNSYEQYF.

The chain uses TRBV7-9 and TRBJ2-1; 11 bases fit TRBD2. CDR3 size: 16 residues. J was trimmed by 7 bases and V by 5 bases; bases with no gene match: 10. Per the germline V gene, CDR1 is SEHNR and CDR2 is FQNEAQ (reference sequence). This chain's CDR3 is CASSPVLAGVLNEQFF. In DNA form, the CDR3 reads TGTGCCAGCAGCCCCGTACTAGCGGGGGTTTTAAATGAGCAGTTCTTC. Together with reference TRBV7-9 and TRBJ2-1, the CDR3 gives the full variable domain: DTGVSQNPRHKITKRGQNVTFRCDPISEHNRLYWYRQTLGQGPEFLTYFQNEAQLEKSRLLSDRFSAERPKGSFSTLEIQRTEQGDSAMYLCASSPVLAGVLNEQFFGPGTRLTVL.

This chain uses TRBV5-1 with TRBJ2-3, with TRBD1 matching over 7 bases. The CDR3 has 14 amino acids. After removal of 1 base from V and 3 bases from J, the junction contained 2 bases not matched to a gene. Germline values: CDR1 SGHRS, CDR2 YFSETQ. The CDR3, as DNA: TGCGCCAGCAGCTTGTTGGGACAGACAGATACGCAGTATTTT. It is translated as CASSLLGQTDTQYF.

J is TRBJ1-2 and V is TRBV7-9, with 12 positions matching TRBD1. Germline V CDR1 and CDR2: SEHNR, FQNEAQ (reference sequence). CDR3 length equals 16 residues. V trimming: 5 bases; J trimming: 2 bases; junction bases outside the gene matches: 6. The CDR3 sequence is CASSRGTGGVNYGYTF. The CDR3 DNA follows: TGTGCCAGCAGCCGGGGGACAGGGGGCGTCAACTATGGCTACACCTTC.

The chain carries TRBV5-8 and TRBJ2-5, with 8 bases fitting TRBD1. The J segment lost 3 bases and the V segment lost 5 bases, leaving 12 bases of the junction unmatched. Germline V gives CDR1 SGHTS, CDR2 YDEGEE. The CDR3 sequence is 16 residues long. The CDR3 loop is CASSSGGGRAKETQYF. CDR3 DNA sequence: TGTGCCAGCAGTTCAGGGGGCGGGCGAGCAAAAGAGACCCAGTACTTC.

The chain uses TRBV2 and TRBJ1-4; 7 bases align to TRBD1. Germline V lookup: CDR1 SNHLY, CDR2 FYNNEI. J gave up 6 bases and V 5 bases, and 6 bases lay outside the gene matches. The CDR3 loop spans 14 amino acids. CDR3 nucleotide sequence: TGTGCCAGCAGTAAGACAGGGTTTGATGAAAAACTGTTTTTT. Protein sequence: CASSKTGFDEKLFF.

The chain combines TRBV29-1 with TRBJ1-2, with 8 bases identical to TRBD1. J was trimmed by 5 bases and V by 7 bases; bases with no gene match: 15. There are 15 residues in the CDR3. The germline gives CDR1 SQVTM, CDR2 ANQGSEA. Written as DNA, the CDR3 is TGCAGCGCTACCGGGACAGGAGATTACGATTATGGCTACACCTTC. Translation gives CSATGTGDYDYGYTF. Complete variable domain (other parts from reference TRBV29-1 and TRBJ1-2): SAVISQKPSRDICQRGTSLTIQCQVDSQVTMMFWYRQQPGQSLTLIATANQGSEATYESGFVIDKFPISRPNLTFSTLTVSNMSPEDSSIYLCSATGTGDYDYGYTFGSGTRLTVV.

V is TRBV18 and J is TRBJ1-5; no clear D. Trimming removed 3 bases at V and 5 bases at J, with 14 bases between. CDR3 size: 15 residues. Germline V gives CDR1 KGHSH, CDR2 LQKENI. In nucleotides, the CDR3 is TGTGCCAGCTCACCGGGCAAAGGAAGTTATCAGCCCCAGCATTTT. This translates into CASSPGKGSYQPQHF.

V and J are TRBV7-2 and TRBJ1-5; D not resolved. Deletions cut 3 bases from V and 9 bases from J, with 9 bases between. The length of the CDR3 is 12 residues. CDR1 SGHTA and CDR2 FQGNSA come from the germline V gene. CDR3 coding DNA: TGTGCCAGCAGCTTTGACCAAGGGCCCCAGCATTTT. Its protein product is CASSFDQGPQHF.

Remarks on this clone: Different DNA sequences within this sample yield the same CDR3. Written as DNA, the CDR3 is TGTGCCTGGAGTGTACAAGGGGGCGGTCAGCCCCAGCATTTT. As protein: CAWSVQGGGQPQHF. The V call is TRBV30, the J call TRBJ1-5; 7 bases match TRBD1. The CDR3 consists of 14 residues. Per the germline V gene, CDR1 is GTSNPN and CDR2 is SVGIG (reference sequence). After removal of 0 bases from V and 6 bases from J, the junction contained 5 bases not matched to a gene.

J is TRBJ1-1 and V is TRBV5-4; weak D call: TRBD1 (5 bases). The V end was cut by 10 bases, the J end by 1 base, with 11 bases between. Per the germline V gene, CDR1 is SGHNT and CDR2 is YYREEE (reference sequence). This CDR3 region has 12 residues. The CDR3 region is CAGALANTEAFF. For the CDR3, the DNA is TGTGCCGGGGCGTTGGCGAACACTGAAGCTTTCTTT.

The CDR3 sequence is CASSFGGTKGYTF. For the CDR3, the DNA is TGTGCCAGCAGTTTTGGGGGGACGAAAGGCTACACCTTC. This chain uses TRBV27 with TRBJ1-2; tentative D call: TRBD1 (5 bases). Germline V lookup: CDR1 MNHEY, CDR2 SMNVEV (reference sequence). Trimming left V 3 bases short and J 8 bases short, with 13 bases between. The CDR3 is 13 residues long.

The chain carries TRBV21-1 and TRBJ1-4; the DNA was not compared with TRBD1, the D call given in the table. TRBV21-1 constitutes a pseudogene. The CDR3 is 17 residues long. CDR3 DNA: TGTGCCAGCAGCAAAGCCTTAGGGGGCGCGTCTAATGAAAAACTGTTTTTT. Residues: CASSKALGGASNEKLFF.

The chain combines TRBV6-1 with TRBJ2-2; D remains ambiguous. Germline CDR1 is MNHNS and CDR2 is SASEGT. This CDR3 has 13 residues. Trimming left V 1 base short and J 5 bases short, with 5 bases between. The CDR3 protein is CASSEGWTGELFF. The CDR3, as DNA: TGTGCCAGCAGTGAAGGCTGGACCGGGGAGCTGTTTTTT.

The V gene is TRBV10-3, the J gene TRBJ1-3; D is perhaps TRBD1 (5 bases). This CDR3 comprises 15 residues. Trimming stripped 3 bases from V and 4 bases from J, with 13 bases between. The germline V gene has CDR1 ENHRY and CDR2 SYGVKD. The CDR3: CAISDKTETGNTIYF. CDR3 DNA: TGTGCCATCAGTGATAAGACAGAGACAGGAAACACCATATATTTT.

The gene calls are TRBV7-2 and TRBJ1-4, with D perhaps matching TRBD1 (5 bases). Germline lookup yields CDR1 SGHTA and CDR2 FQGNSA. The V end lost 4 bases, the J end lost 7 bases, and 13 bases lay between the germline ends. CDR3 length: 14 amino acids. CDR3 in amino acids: CASSSQGGSEKLFF. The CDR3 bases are TGTGCCAGCAGCTCGCAGGGTGGGAGTGAAAAACTGTTTTTT. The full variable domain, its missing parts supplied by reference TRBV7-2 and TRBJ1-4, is GAGVSQSPSNKVTEKGKDVELRCDPISGHTALYWYRQSLGQGLEFLIYFQGNSAPDKSGLPSDRFSAERTGGSVSTLTIQRTQQEDSAVYLCASSSQGGSEKLFFGSGTQLSVL.

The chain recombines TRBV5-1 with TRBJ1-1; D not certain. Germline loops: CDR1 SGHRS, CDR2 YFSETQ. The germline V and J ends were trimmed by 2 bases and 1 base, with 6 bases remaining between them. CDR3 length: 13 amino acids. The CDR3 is CASSFTENTEAFF. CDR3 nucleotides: TGCGCCAGCAGCTTCACAGAGAACACTGAAGCTTTCTTT.

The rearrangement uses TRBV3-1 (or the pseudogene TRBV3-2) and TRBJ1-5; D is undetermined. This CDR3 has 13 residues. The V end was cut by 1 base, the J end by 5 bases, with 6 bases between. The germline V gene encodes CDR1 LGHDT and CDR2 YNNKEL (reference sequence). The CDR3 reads CASSQVGDQPQHF. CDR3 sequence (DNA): TGTGCCAGCAGCCAAGTCGGGGATCAGCCCCAGCATTTT.

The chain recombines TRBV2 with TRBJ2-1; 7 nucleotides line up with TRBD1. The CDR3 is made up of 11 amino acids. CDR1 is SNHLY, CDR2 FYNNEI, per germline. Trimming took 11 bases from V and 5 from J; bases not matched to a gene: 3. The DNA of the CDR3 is TGTGCCGGGACAGAGAACAATGAGCAGTTCTTC. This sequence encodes CAGTENNEQFF.

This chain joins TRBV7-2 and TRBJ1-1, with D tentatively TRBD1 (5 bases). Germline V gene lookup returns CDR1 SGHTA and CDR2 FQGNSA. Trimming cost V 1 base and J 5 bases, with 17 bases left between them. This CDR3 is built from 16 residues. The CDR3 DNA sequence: TGTGCCAGCAGCTTAGGGGCCCCCCGGGGGGGGACTGAAGCTTTCTTT. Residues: CASSLGAPRGGTEAFF.

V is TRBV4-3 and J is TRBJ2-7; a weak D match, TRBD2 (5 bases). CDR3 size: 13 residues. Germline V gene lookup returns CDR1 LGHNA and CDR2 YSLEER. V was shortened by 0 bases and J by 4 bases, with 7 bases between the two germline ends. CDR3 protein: CASSQDRGYEQYF. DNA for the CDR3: TGCGCCAGCAGCCAAGATCGGGGTTACGAGCAGTACTTC.

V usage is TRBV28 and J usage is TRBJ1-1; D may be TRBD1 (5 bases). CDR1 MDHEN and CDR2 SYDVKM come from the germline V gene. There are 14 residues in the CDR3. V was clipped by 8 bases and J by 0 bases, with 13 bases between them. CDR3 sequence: CASAFPGVNTEAFF. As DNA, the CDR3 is TGTGCCAGCGCCTTCCCGGGGGTGAACACTGAAGCTTTCTTT.

The CDR3 DNA reads TGCAGTGCTAGTTTGCTAGCGGGAGACGAGCAGTACTTC. As protein: CSASLLAGDEQYF. The V gene is TRBV20-1, the J gene TRBJ2-7; 10 nucleotides line up with TRBD2. CDR3 size: 13 residues. Trimming took 3 bases from V and 5 from J; bases not matched to a gene: 4. CDR1 is DFQATT, CDR2 SNEGSKA, per germline (reference sequence).

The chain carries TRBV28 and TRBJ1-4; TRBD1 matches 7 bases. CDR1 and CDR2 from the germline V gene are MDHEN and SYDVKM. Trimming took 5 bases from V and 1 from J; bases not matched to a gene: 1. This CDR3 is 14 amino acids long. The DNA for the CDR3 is TGTGCCAGCAGTAGACAGGGAACTAATGAAAAACTGTTTTTT. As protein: CASSRQGTNEKLFF.

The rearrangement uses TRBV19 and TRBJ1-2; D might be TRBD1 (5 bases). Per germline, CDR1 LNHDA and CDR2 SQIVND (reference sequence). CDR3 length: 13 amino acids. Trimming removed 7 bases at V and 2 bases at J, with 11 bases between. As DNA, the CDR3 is TGTGCCAGTAATCAGGGACGCAACTATGGCTACACCTTC. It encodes CASNQGRNYGYTF. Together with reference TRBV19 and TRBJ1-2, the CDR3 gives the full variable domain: DGGITQSPKYLFRKEGQNVTLSCEQNLNHDAMYWYRQDPGQGLRLIYYSQIVNDFQKGDIAEGYSVSREKKESFPLTVTSAQKNPTAFYLCASNQGRNYGYTFGSGTRLTVV.

The CDR3 DNA follows: TGTGCCACCAGTGCCCGAGGGGGGTTGGCTGGGGCCAACGTCCTGACTTTC. This sequence encodes CATSARGGLAGANVLTF. The rearrangement joins TRBV24-1 to TRBJ2-6; D could derive from TRBD1 or TRBD2 (6 bases each). Germline lookup yields CDR1 KGHDR and CDR2 SFDVKD. V was trimmed by 5 bases and J by 2 bases, leaving 15 bases between them. The CDR3 is made up of 17 amino acids.

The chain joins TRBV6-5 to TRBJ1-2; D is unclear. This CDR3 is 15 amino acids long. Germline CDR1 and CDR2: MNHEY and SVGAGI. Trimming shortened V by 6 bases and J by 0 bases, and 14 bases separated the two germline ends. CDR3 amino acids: CASSDRQISNYGYTF. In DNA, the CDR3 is TGTGCCAGCAGCGATAGACAAATTTCTAACTATGGCTACACCTTC.

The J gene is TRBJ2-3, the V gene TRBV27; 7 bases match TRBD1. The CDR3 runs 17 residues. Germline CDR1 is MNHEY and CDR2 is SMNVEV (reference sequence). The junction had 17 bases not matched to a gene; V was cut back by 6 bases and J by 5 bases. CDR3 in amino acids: CASSSFSGKTGKDTQYF. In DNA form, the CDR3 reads TGTGCCAGCAGCTCCTTTTCCGGGAAGACAGGGAAAGATACGCAGTATTTT.

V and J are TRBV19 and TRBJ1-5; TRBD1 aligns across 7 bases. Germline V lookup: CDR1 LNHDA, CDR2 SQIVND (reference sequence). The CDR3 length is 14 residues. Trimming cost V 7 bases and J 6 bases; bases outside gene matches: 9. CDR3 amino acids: CASIPTGRGQPQHF. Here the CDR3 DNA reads TGTGCCAGTATCCCGACAGGGAGAGGTCAGCCCCAGCATTTT.

DNA of the CDR3: TGCGCCAGCAGCCAGGTGCGGCAGGGGAATGAAAAACTGTTTTTT. Protein sequence: CASSQVRQGNEKLFF. V gene TRBV4-1 combines with J gene TRBJ1-4, with D maybe TRBD1 (6 bases). The germline V and J ends were trimmed by 3 bases and 5 bases, with 13 bases remaining between them. The CDR3 length is 15 residues. Germline CDR1 reads MGHRA; CDR2 reads YSYEKL.